This section outlines one T cell receptor (beta chain) sequence together with its context. Its antigen is not known. One base separates it from a far larger clone, so it is likely a read error. Time point described: newly diagnosed GD, antithyroid drugs for less than 3 months. Preparation of the TCR library used RNA extracted from PBMCs. Germline CDR1 is SGHTA and CDR2 is FQGNSA. With 6 bases removed from V and 5 bases from J, the gap between germline ends came to 17 bases. CDR3 length: 15 amino acids. To make TCR beta libraries, researchers used iRepertoire HTBI primers and Arm-PCR of CDR3 regions. MiXCR, applied by TCRdb to the multiplex PCR reads, yields one record per CDR3 protein. This table has under 800,000 distinct CDR3 sequences, less than 20% appearing once. These data belong to a study of regulatory T cells in long-lasting Graves disease. Across the whole study: Graves' cases, newly diagnosed, had used antithyroid drugs under 3 months. General study findings and limits: Persistent-disease Graves' patients showed less TCR diversity than new cases.

These sequences were also reported in another study, on T cells in Graves' hyperthyroidism and ophthalmopathy. That source reports: Diagnoses were established using clinical symptoms, serum thyroxine and TRAb, thyroid ultrasound and orbital computed tomography. Patients with ophthalmopathy were separated from those with stable hyperthyroidism by a 13 V-J model.

The source of this sequence is a woman in her thirties with Graves disease. The chain joins TRBV7-2 to TRBJ2-1, with D perhaps TRBD1 or TRBD2 (5 bases each). The sample here was peripheral blood mononuclear cells (PBMCs), taken at new diagnosis, from a patient treated with antithyroid drugs. Written as DNA, the CDR3 is TGTGCCAGCAGTGTGGGACCAGCGGTGGACAATGAGCAGTTCTTC. This codes for CASSVGPAVDNEQFF. The full variable domain, with the rest looked up from reference TRBV7-2 and TRBJ2-1, is GAGVSQSPSNKVTEKGKDVELRCDPISGHTALYWYRQSLGQGLEFLIYFQGNSAPDKSGLPSDRFSAERTGGSVSTLTIQRTQQEDSAVYLCASSVGPAVDNEQFFGPGTRLTVL.